What follows describes a single T cell receptor (beta chain). What antigen it recognizes has not been identified. No much larger clone is present one base from it, and per-base qualities are unavailable. A second Seattle source provided samples from volunteer blood donors who had recovered from COVID-19. The collaborating institutions used their own protocols to collect whole blood in K2EDTA tubes. For TCRbeta analysis, collaborators shipped samples in one of three forms: frozen whole blood, isolated PBMCs, or DNA extracted from either of those sample types. TCRbeta CDR3 regions were amplified from genomic DNA by means of the immunoSEQ Assay, a bias-controlled multiplex PCR. As for the original processing: The number of nucleated cells in each sample was estimated by amplification of reference gene primers within the assay. To quantify the absolute abundance of each unique TCRbeta CDR3 rearrangement, sequence reads were collapsed and filtered. For each sample, productive Simpson clonality was calculated as the square root of Simpson's diversity index across productive rearrangements. TCRdb carries this immuneACCESS record with in-frame sequences only. Its versions omit some clonotypes, under half of them owing to an unresolved V gene in the studies checked, with the rest unexplained. V and J calls and clone size come straight from that table; D and trimming were deduced from the DNA. A total of 250,000 to 350,000 clones appear in this sample, roughly 90% of them only once. Of the sample, under 6.5% is held by the ten largest clones.

The sample belongs to a study of blood T cell repertoires in COVID-19 (TCRdb year 2020). About the investigation overall: The collaborator samples originated in the United States, Italy and Spain and spanned the acute and convalescent phases of COVID-19. Where HLA class I and class II types were available, the types were taken from metadata supplied by the sample provider, not from assay-based typing. The dataset comprised deeply sampled blood TCRbeta repertoires from subjects exposed to, actively infected with, or recovered from COVID-19. The sample metadata nearly always contained a de-identified subject ID, COVID-19 status, age in years and sex. The material from the prospective study consisted of cDNA or gDNA derived from T cells, B-cell-depleted T cells, or PBMCs. The samples were drawn from the first 160 participants of the ongoing ImmuneRACE study and from 950 to 1,500 subjects provided by 6 global collaborators. The repertoires were released in a freely available public database intended as a resource for research on the immune response to SARS-CoV-2. The full study reports these points: The quantity of clinical and demographic metadata differed by source and by participant and was supplied without curation.

The sequence was collected from a man younger than 30 who had recovered from COVID-19. Sequences were obtained from peripheral blood.

The DNA reads TGTGCCACCGTGAATGTACAGGGGAAAGCTTTCTTT. Its translation is CATVNVQGKAFF. The V gene is TRBV27 and the J gene is TRBJ1-1; the central 7 bases match TRBD1. The junction shows trimming of 10 bases on V and 9 bases on J, and the gene matches do not reach 11 bases of it. CDR1 is given as MNHEY and CDR2 as SMNVEV, both from the germline V gene (reference sequence). The CDR3 numbers 12 residues from cysteine through phenylalanine. The retained sequence is limited to the CDR3, 36 bases, with the frame set at the first base.